This T cell receptor (beta chain) was obtained from a study of control samples from healthy donors and cancer patients. Germline lookup yields CDR1 SGHTA and CDR2 FQGTGA. The CDR3 loop spans 16 amino acids. Trimming cost V 4 bases and J 0 bases; bases outside gene matches: 4. Assay: immunoSEQ multiplex PCR; the TCRdb copy retains only in-frame clones and omits some. The table records around 80,000 clones, around 87% of them present only once. This clone was recorded once. The sequence was collected from a man aged 45 to 65 in good health. The sequencing input was blood. This chain joins TRBV7-3 and TRBJ2-3; 10 bases map to TRBD2. CDR3 region: CASSSAAGGSTDTQYF. DNA for the CDR3: TGTGCCAGCAGCTCCGCAGCGGGGGGGAGCACAGATACGCAGTATTTT.